Shown below are 29 T cell receptor beta chains from a single sample sequenced in a study of blood T cell repertoires in COVID-19 (dated by TCRdb to about 2020). The library was built by means of the immunoSEQ multiplex PCR assay. Drawn from immuneACCESS, this table holds only the in-frame rearrangements with V and J called that TCRdb kept. Clones are partly lost; checked studies trace under half to an unresolved V gene and leave the rest unexplained. Across this sample there are 200,000 or so clones, with around 80% seen only once. The top ten clonotypes cover 6.9% of the sample. The material sequenced was peripheral blood. These TCRs come from a human donor with acute or convalescent COVID-19. The donor label of this sample is uncertain.

This clone was found once. V usage is TRBV11-2 and J usage is TRBJ2-3, with 7 nucleotides matching TRBD1. The germline gives CDR1 SGHAT, CDR2 FQNNGV. The junction had 9 bases not matched to a gene; V was cut back by 2 bases and J by 4 bases. The CDR3 is made up of 16 amino acids. The DNA for the CDR3 is TGTGCCAGCAGCTTACATGGAACAGGGGTGGCAGATACGCAGTATTTT. Translating gives CASSLHGTGVADTQYF. Drawing the rest from reference TRBV11-2 and TRBJ2-3, the complete variable domain is EAGVAQSPRYKIIEKRQSVAFWCNPISGHATLYWYQQILGQGPKLLIQFQNNGVVDDSQLPKDRFSAERLKGVDSTLKIQPAKLEDSAVYLCASSLHGTGVADTQYFGPGTRLTVL.

This clone was seen once. This sequence joins TRBV5-1 and TRBJ2-3, with 7 nucleotides matching TRBD2. V trimming: 0 bases; J trimming: 6 bases; junction bases outside the gene matches: 10. Looked up from germline, CDR1 is SGHRS and CDR2 is YFSETQ. The CDR3 length is 16 residues. In DNA form, the CDR3 reads TGCGCCAGCAGCTTGGGTCTGACGGGAGGTCTGGATACGCAGTATTTT. This sequence encodes CASSLGLTGGLDTQYF.

This chain joins TRBV12-3 or TRBV12-4 and TRBJ1-1; D is possibly TRBD1 (6 bases). This CDR3 has 13 amino acids. With 2 bases removed from V and 7 bases from J, the gap between germline ends came to 11 bases. The chain's CDR3 is CASSLMGAGEAFF. The CDR3 DNA is TGTGCCAGCAGTTTAATGGGGGCGGGTGAAGCTTTCTTT.

The chain joins TRBV1 to TRBJ1-5; no DNA check was done on the table's D call, TRBD1. TRBV1 is noted as a pseudogene. This CDR3 has 19 residues. CDR3 in DNA: TGCACCAGCAGCCAGGCGGGACAGGGGCCCCTTTATAGCAATCAGCCCCAGCATTTT. It translates to CTSSQAGQGPLYSNQPQHF.

This rearrangement joins TRBV19 to TRBJ2-3; TRBD2 matches 7 bases. This CDR3 region has 16 residues. Per the germline V gene, CDR1 is LNHDA and CDR2 is SQIVND (reference sequence). The trim removed 3 bases at V and 5 bases at J, leaving 11 bases unmatched. The CDR3 protein is CASSIGGRIRRDTQYF. CDR3 DNA sequence: TGTGCCAGTAGTATCGGCGGGAGAATAAGAAGAGATACGCAGTATTTT.

This clone was recorded once. V is TRBV6-6 and J is TRBJ2-7; 7 bases are shared with TRBD1. This CDR3 is built from 14 residues. J was trimmed by 3 bases and V by 0 bases; bases with no gene match: 2. Germline V gene data show CDR1 as MNHNY and CDR2 as SVGAGI (reference sequence). In nucleotides, the CDR3 is TGTGCCAGCAGTTACTCGGGACAGAGCTACGAGCAGTACTTC. Its translation: CASSYSGQSYEQYF.

The rearrangement uses TRBV6-1 and TRBJ1-2; no reliable D call. CDR3 length: 12 amino acids. Per the germline V gene, CDR1 is MNHNS and CDR2 is SASEGT. Trimming stripped 3 bases from V and 8 bases from J, with 10 bases between. The DNA of the CDR3 is TGTGCCAGCAGTGAGCAGGACTGGGGCTACACCTTC. This sequence encodes CASSEQDWGYTF.

The chain has TRBV30 and TRBJ2-1; 8 positions match TRBD2. V lost 4 bases and J lost 9; bases outside the gene matches: 8. Germline values: CDR1 GTSNPN, CDR2 SVGIG (reference sequence). This CDR3 is 13 amino acids long. The CDR3 loop reads CAWIPGGVTEQFF. CDR3 coding DNA: TGTGCCTGGATCCCGGGAGGGGTGACTGAGCAGTTCTTC.

As to this clone: This specimen includes other DNA sequences encoding the same CDR3. The chain uses TRBV19 and TRBJ2-5, with TRBD1 matching over 7 bases. The CDR3 contains 14 residues. Germline V CDR1 and CDR2: LNHDA, SQIVND (reference sequence). V lost 2 bases, J lost 2 bases, and 2 bases stayed unmatched. CDR3 loop: CASSILDRQETQYF. CDR3 bases: TGTGCCAGTAGTATACTGGACAGGCAAGAGACCCAGTACTTC.

V usage is TRBV19 and J usage is TRBJ2-3; TRBD1 matches 10 bases. This CDR3 is built from 13 residues. Germline values: CDR1 LNHDA, CDR2 SQIVND (reference sequence). V lost 3 bases to trimming and J lost 6 bases; unmatched junction nucleotides: 0. In DNA, the CDR3 is TGTGCCAGTAGTATGGACAGGGGGGATACGCAGTATTTT. As protein: CASSMDRGDTQYF.

V usage is TRBV28 and J usage is TRBJ2-7; 14 positions match TRBD2. Germline CDR1 MDHEN, CDR2 SYDVKM. With V trimmed by 3 bases and J by 1 base, 11 bases remained unmatched. The CDR3 has 19 amino acids. The CDR3 loop is CASSFYGTSGSGRSYEQYF. DNA for the CDR3: TGTGCCAGCAGTTTTTACGGGACTAGCGGGAGTGGTAGATCCTACGAGCAGTACTTC. Using reference TRBV28 and TRBJ2-7 for the parts outside the CDR3, the full variable domain is DVKVTQSSRYLVKRTGEKVFLECVQDMDHENMFWYRQDPGLGLRLIYFSYDVKMKEKGDIPEGYSVSREKKERFSLILESASTNQTSMYLCASSFYGTSGSGRSYEQYFGPGTRLTVT.

This rearrangement joins TRBV18 to TRBJ2-2; no clear D gene. Per germline, CDR1 KGHSH and CDR2 LQKENI. The germline V and J ends were trimmed by 3 bases and 0 bases, with 11 bases remaining between them. The CDR3 sequence is 16 residues long. DNA for the CDR3: TGTGCCAGCTCACCCCGTTCACTGGCGAACACCGGGGAGCTGTTTTTT. Amino acids: CASSPRSLANTGELFF. Combining the CDR3 with reference TRBV18 and TRBJ2-2 gives the whole variable domain NAGVMQNPRHLVRRRGQEARLRCSPMKGHSHVYWYRQLPEEGLKFMVYLQKENIIDESGMPKERFSAEFPKEGPSILRIQQVVRGDSAAYFCASSPRSLANTGELFFGEGSRLTVL.

This sequence joins TRBV5-1 and TRBJ2-5; maybe TRBD2 (5 bases). The V gene's germline CDR1 is SGHRS and CDR2 YFSETQ. The V gene lost 2 bases and the J gene lost 4 bases, with 9 bases spanning the gap. This CDR3 region has 13 residues. The CDR3 DNA is TGCGCCAGCAGCTTCCAACTAGGAGAGACCCAGTACTTC. Protein product: CASSFQLGETQYF.

This clone was observed a few times. J is TRBJ1-2 and V is TRBV12-3 or TRBV12-4; 8 bases fit TRBD1. CDR3 length equals 13 residues. V lost 3 bases and J lost 8; bases outside the gene matches: 5. CDR3 sequence (DNA): TGTGCCAGCAGTTTGTCAGGGGGCGGCGGCTACACCTTC. Translation: CASSLSGGGGYTF.

The gene calls are TRBV7-2 and TRBJ2-1, with D possibly being TRBD2 (6 bases). Germline CDR1 SGHTA, CDR2 FQGNSA. The CDR3 is 14 residues long. With 0 bases removed from V and 10 bases from J, the gap between germline ends came to 13 bases. CDR3 nucleotide sequence: TGTGCCAGCAGCTTAGCGAAAGCGGGTACAGAGCAGTTCTTC. This gives the protein CASSLAKAGTEQFF.

By frequency in the sample, this clone is medium-sized. The chain carries TRBV24-1 and TRBJ2-3, with TRBD2 matching 7 bases. CDR1 KGHDR and CDR2 SFDVKD come from the germline V gene. The CDR3 sequence is 17 residues long. Trimming cost V 0 bases and J 2 bases; bases outside gene matches: 7. The CDR3 here is CATSDLRAGAATDTQYF. The DNA of the CDR3 is TGTGCCACCAGTGATTTGCGGGCGGGAGCGGCCACAGATACGCAGTATTTT.

The chain is built from TRBV5-1 and TRBJ1-1, with D perhaps matching TRBD1 (6 bases). Germline loops: CDR1 SGHRS, CDR2 YFSETQ. The V end was cut by 0 bases, the J end by 7 bases, with 13 bases between. The CDR3 has 14 residues. DNA of the CDR3: TGCGCCAGCAGCTTGGGAGGCGGGGGCGGTGAAGCTTTCTTT. Protein sequence: CASSLGGGGGEAFF.

V and J are TRBV25-1 and TRBJ1-2; possibly TRBD1 for D (6 bases). Per germline, CDR1 MGHDK and CDR2 SYGVNS. This CDR3 region has 14 residues. V was trimmed by 2 bases and J by 8 bases, leaving 15 bases between them. As DNA, the CDR3 is TGTGCCAGCAGTGAACAGGGGCCTCCGGGAGGCTACACCTTC. The encoded protein is CASSEQGPPGGYTF.

The V call is TRBV7-9, the J call TRBJ1-2, with D hard to call. Between the trimmed V and J ends, which lost 5 bases and 8 bases, there was a span of 12 bases. Germline assignment: CDR1 SEHNR and CDR2 FQNEAQ (reference sequence). CDR3 length equals 12 residues. The CDR3, as DNA: TGTGCCAGCAGCATCCTGCTCCGGGGCTACACCTTC. Its protein is CASSILLRGYTF.

The chain combines TRBV7-9 with TRBJ1-3, with 9 bases matching TRBD1. J lost 2 bases, V lost 2 bases, and 7 bases had no gene match. This CDR3 is 17 amino acids long. Germline lookup yields CDR1 SEHNR and CDR2 FQNEAQ (reference sequence). The chain's CDR3 is CASSLKRGQGTGNTIYF. CDR3 bases: TGTGCCAGCAGCTTAAAGCGGGGACAGGGCACTGGAAACACCATATATTTT.

This clone was detected once. The chain combines TRBV9 with TRBJ2-1; D perhaps matches TRBD1 (6 bases). This CDR3 is built from 13 residues. Looked up from germline, CDR1 is SGDLS and CDR2 is YYNGEE. Trimming removed 7 bases at V and 4 bases at J, with 12 bases between. DNA for the CDR3: TGTGCCAGCCAAGGGGGTCTTTACAATGAGCAGTTCTTC. This encodes CASQGGLYNEQFF.

The chain couples TRBV25-1 to TRBJ2-2; tentatively, D is TRBD2 (6 bases). This CDR3 comprises 14 residues. Trimming pared 5 bases from V and 8 bases from J, leaving 15 bases between. Germline-derived CDR1 and CDR2 are MGHDK and SYGVNS. CDR3 loop: CASSRDLATGELFF. CDR3 in DNA: TGTGCCAGCAGTCGGGACTTAGCGACGGGGGAGCTGTTTTTT.

This clone was seen a few times. The genes are TRBV29-1 and TRBJ2-1, with TRBD2 matching 7 bases. V shed 4 bases, J shed 0 bases, and the junction held 12 bases outside the gene matches. CDR3 length: 17 residues. From germline, CDR1 is SQVTM and CDR2 ANQGSEA. The CDR3 DNA follows: TGCAGCGTTGCGTGGGCTAGCGGACCGAGCTCCTACAATGAGCAGTTCTTC. Protein product: CSVAWASGPSSYNEQFF.

V is TRBV20-1 and J is TRBJ2-7, with TRBD2 matching 7 bases. This CDR3 contains 11 residues. The V gene end was trimmed by 7 bases and the J gene end by 1 base; junction bases not matched to a gene: 1. Germline V gives CDR1 DFQATT, CDR2 SNEGSKA (reference sequence). Here the CDR3 DNA reads TGCAGTGGGCGGGAGTCCTACGAGCAGTACTTC. As protein: CSGRESYEQYF.

This chain joins TRBV7-9 and TRBJ2-1; possibly TRBD2 for D (5 bases). Germline assignment: CDR1 SEHNR and CDR2 FQNEAQ (reference sequence). Trimming left V 3 bases short and J 2 bases short, with 11 bases between. CDR3 length: 15 amino acids. For the CDR3, the DNA is TGTGCCAGCAGCTTGGGGAGCGGCACCTACAATGAGCAGTTCTTC. It codes for CASSLGSGTYNEQFF.

This clone was counted once. V is TRBV27 and J is TRBJ1-1, with D unclear. The CDR3 length is 12 residues. Germline loops: CDR1 MNHEY, CDR2 SMNVEV (reference sequence). The V gene lost 4 bases and the J gene lost 1 base, with 4 bases spanning the gap. The CDR3, as DNA: TGTGCCAGCAGTTCAGGGAACACTGAAGCTTTCTTT. Amino acid sequence: CASSSGNTEAFF.

The V gene is TRBV19, the J gene TRBJ1-1; 7 bases agree with TRBD1. The CDR3 covers 15 residues. With V trimmed by 5 bases and J by 0 bases, 6 bases remained unmatched. CDR1 is LNHDA, CDR2 SQIVND, per germline (reference sequence). The CDR3 loop is CASSVTTGMNTEAFF. The CDR3 bases are TGTGCCAGTAGTGTAACGACAGGGATGAACACTGAAGCTTTCTTT.

The chain recombines TRBV5-6 with TRBJ2-4; 11 bases are shared with TRBD1. The CDR3 consists of 17 residues. Germline assignment: CDR1 SGHDT and CDR2 YYEEEE. Germline trimming cut 3 bases from V and 1 base from J; bases unmatched to any gene: 6. The CDR3 protein is CASSSERTGGAKNIQYF. The CDR3, as DNA: TGTGCCAGCAGCTCGGAGAGGACAGGGGGCGCCAAAAACATTCAGTACTTC.

DNA of the CDR3: TGCAGCGTTCCCGGACAGACCATCGGCTATGGCTACACCTTC. Amino acids: CSVPGQTIGYGYTF. The chain combines TRBV29-1 with TRBJ1-2; D perhaps matches TRBD1 (6 bases). CDR3 length equals 14 residues. The V gene's germline CDR1 is SQVTM and CDR2 ANQGSEA. The V and J ends lost 5 bases and 4 bases respectively, with 17 bases between them.